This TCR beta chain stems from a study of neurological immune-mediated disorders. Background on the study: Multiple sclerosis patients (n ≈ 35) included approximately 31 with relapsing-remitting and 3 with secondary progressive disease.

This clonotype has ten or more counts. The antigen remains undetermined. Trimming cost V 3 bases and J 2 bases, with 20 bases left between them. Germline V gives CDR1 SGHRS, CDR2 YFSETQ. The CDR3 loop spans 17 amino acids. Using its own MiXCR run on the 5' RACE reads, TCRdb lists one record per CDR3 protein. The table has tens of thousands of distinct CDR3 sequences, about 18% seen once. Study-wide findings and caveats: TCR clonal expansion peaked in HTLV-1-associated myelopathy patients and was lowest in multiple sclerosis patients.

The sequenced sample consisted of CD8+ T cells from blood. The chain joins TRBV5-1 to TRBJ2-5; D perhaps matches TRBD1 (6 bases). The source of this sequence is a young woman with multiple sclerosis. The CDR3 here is CASSWSGTFGLQETQYF. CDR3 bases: TGCGCCAGCAGCTGGAGTGGGACATTTGGGCTGCAAGAGACCCAGTACTTC.